The sequence of this T cell receptor beta chain was determined in a study of cytomegalovirus exposure and HLA in healthy donors. The CDR3 covers 12 residues. Germline CDR1 is MDHEN and CDR2 is SYDVKM. V was pared by 3 bases and J by 5 bases, with 5 bases between. General study points: The authors later linked a missense DCLRE1C variant to TCR beta V- and J-gene trimming.

In the PCR, 60 Vbeta and 13 Jbeta primers were used. Assay: immunoSEQ multiplex PCR; the TCRdb copy retains only in-frame clones and omits some. The table lists 120,000 to 150,000 clones, more than 70% of them singletons. Notes on this clone: Its antigen is undetermined.

Sequencing used PBMCs. V and J are TRBV28 and TRBJ1-5, with unresolved D. The TCR sequence derives from a woman between 35 and 50 years old in good health and CMV-seronegative. In DNA form, the CDR3 reads TGTGCCAGCAGTTTCGAGTATCAGCCCCAGCATTTT. The encoded protein is CASSFEYQPQHF.